One sample yielded the 3 T cell receptor beta chains listed below, sequenced in a study of CD8+CD57+ T cells in acquired aplastic anemia. Genomic DNA templated the TCR beta VDJ and CDR3 profiling. TCRdb reanalysed the reads using MiXCR and keeps one entry per CDR3 protein. The sample consists of over 35,000 distinct CDR3 sequences, roughly 65% of them appearing once. Source material: sorted CD4+, CD8+, or CD8+CD57+ T cells (not recorded which) from PBMCs. The receptors derive from a human donor in good health, serving as a control.

This rearrangement joins TRBV19 to TRBJ2-5; possibly TRBD2 for D (5 bases). The germline CDR1 and CDR2 sequences are LNHDA and SQIVND (reference sequence). V was trimmed by 4 bases and J by 3 bases, leaving 12 bases between them. CDR3 size: 14 residues. For the CDR3, the DNA is TGTGCCAGTAGTAACGGCCTGGAGGAAGAGACCCAGTACTTC. Translated: CASSNGLEEETQYF.

With regard to this clonotype: At one boundary the junction diverges from the germline segment, which might be a read error. The genes are TRBV15 and TRBJ2-5, with D unresolved. Germline assignment: CDR1 LNHNV and CDR2 YYDKDF (reference sequence). The CDR3 consists of 13 residues. The CDR3 here is CATGRDAQETQYF. The CDR3 DNA reads TGTGCCACCGGCAGAGACGCCCAGGAGACCCAGTACTTC.

This clonotype was counted between two and nine times. The genes are TRBV15 and TRBJ2-2; D remains ambiguous. V dropped 8 bases and J dropped 2 bases, with 6 bases sitting between them. Germline V gene sequence: CDR1 LNHNV, CDR2 YYDKDF (reference sequence). The CDR3 runs to 12 residues. The CDR3 sequence: CATGLNTGELFF. CDR3 sequence (DNA): TGTGCCACCGGTCTTAACACCGGGGAGCTGTTTTTT.